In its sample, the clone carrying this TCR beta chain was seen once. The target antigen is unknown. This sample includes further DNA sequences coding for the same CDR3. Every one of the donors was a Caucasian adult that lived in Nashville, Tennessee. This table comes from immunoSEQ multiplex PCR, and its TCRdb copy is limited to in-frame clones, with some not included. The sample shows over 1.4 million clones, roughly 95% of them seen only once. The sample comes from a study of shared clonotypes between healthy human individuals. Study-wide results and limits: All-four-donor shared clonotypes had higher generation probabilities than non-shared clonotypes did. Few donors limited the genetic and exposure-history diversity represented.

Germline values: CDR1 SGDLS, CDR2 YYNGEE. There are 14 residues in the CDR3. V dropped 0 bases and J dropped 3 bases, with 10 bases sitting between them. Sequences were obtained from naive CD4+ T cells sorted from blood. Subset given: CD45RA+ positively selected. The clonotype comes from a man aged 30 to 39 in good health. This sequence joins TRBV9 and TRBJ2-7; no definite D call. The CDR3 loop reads CASSVGSGNYEQYF. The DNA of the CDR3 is TGTGCCAGCAGCGTAGGGAGTGGGAACTACGAGCAGTACTTC.